Following are 10 T cell receptor beta chains from one sample sequenced in a study of T cell repertoires in cytomegalovirus infection (dated by TCRdb to about 2019). Explained via the paper, the treatment or condition label denotes: in vitro stimulation with specific CMV peptide epitopes to enrich CMV-specific T cells. No antigens are known for them. Sequencing used an Illumina HiSeq 1500. TCRdb applied fastp at Q25 and MiXCR to the public reads, then kept only in-frame beta chains. For every CDR3 protein sequence, its rows merge into one entry that carries the most common genes and DNA. The sample table records hundreds of thousands of distinct CDR3 sequences; around 30% of these occur just once. Around an eighth of the sample comes from the top ten. The starting material was cultured CD8+ T cells from PBMCs, obtained from culture after CMV antigen stimulation. These receptors originate from a human donor in good health (CMV status not recorded). Some clones in this sample may be carry-over from other donors' samples.

On this clonotype itself: The germline gene is not matched at one end of the junction; a read error may be the cause. The chain is built from TRBV7-7 and TRBJ2-5, with D possibly TRBD2 on 6 matching bases. The CDR3 has 15 amino acids. The germline V gene encodes CDR1 SSHAT and CDR2 FNYEAQ (reference sequence). The CDR3 spells CASSSSVGASETQYF. Here the CDR3 DNA reads TGTGCTAGCAGCTCTAGCGTGGGCGCGTCGGAGACCCAGTACTTC.

V gene TRBV6-2 or TRBV6-3 combines with J gene TRBJ1-2; no clear D. Germline V gene data show CDR1 as MNHEY and CDR2 as SVGEGT. This CDR3 has 11 residues. The V end lost 2 bases, the J end lost 8 bases, and 6 bases lay between the germline ends. Here the CDR3 DNA reads TGTGCCAGCAGTTACGGGCACGGCTACACCTTC. Protein sequence: CASSYGHGYTF.

This sequence joins TRBV7-9 and TRBJ1-2; 10 nucleotides agree with TRBD1. Per the germline V gene, CDR1 is SEHNR and CDR2 is FQNEAQ (reference sequence). V lost 6 bases, J lost 4 bases, and 5 bases stayed unmatched. The CDR3 has 14 amino acids. CDR3 amino acids: CASSQGQGRYGYTF. The DNA for the CDR3 is TGTGCCAGCAGTCAGGGACAGGGGCGCTATGGCTACACCTTC.

This clonotype was observed many times. J is TRBJ1-1 and V is TRBV27, with a weak D call TRBD1 (6 bases). This CDR3 is built from 13 residues. In germline, CDR1 is MNHEY, CDR2 SMNVEV (reference sequence). V was pared by 6 bases and J by 0 bases, with 8 bases between. CDR3 protein: CASSRGMNTEAFF. Here the CDR3 DNA reads TGTGCCAGCAGCAGGGGAATGAACACTGAAGCTTTCTTT.

V is TRBV5-4 and J is TRBJ2-7; 9 bases agree with TRBD1. Germline V gene sequence: CDR1 SGHNT, CDR2 YYREEE (reference sequence). The CDR3 totals 14 residues. The chain's CDR3 is CTSSLVGQGEEQYV. The CDR3 DNA is TGTACCAGCAGCTTGGTGGGACAGGGCGAGGAGCAGTACGTC.

The chain combines TRBV12-3 or TRBV12-4 with TRBJ1-6; 7 nucleotides match TRBD1. The trim removed 5 bases at V and 7 bases at J, leaving 2 bases unmatched. The CDR3 extends over 13 amino acids. This CDR3 reads CASSRDRNSPLHF. CDR3 DNA: TGTGCCAGCAGTCGGGACAGAAATTCACCCCTCCACTTT.

The V and J genes are TRBV6-2 or TRBV6-3 and TRBJ2-7; D is perhaps TRBD2 (5 bases). This CDR3 region has 15 residues. The V gene's germline CDR1 is MNHEY and CDR2 SVGEGT. Trimming took 6 bases from V and 4 from J, leaving 19 bases between them. CDR3 nucleotide sequence: TGTGCCAGCAGCTTTTCCCTGAACGGACTGTACGAGCAGTACTTC. Protein: CASSFSLNGLYEQYF.

Many counts were recorded for this clonotype. The V and J genes are TRBV7-2 and TRBJ1-2; unclear D gene. The CDR3 length is 16 residues. Germline CDR1 is SGHTA and CDR2 is FQGNSA. Trimming shortened V by 0 bases and J by 5 bases, and 16 bases separated the two germline ends. Here the CDR3 DNA reads TGTGCCAGCAGCTTAGCGCATTTTGCCGGGCTATATGGCTACACCTTC. Translating gives CASSLAHFAGLYGYTF.

The chain uses TRBV7-9 and TRBJ2-1, with D possibly being TRBD1 (6 bases). The CDR3 runs 13 residues. CDR1 is SEHNR and CDR2 is FQNEAQ in the germline V gene (reference sequence). The V end lost 8 bases, the J end lost 7 bases, and 15 bases lay between the germline ends. The CDR3 DNA is TGTGCCAGCTCAGGACAGTGGATGAATGAGCAGTTCTTC. Its protein product is CASSGQWMNEQFF.

This clonotype was detected a few times. V usage is TRBV12-3 or TRBV12-4 and J usage is TRBJ2-5, with TRBD2 identical over 10 bases. After removal of 7 bases from V and 5 bases from J, the junction contained 7 bases not matched to a gene. The CDR3 length is 14 residues. CDR3 coding DNA: TGTGCCAGCAATAGCGGGGGGCCGGGGGAGACCCAGTACTTC. Translated, it gives CASNSGGPGETQYF.